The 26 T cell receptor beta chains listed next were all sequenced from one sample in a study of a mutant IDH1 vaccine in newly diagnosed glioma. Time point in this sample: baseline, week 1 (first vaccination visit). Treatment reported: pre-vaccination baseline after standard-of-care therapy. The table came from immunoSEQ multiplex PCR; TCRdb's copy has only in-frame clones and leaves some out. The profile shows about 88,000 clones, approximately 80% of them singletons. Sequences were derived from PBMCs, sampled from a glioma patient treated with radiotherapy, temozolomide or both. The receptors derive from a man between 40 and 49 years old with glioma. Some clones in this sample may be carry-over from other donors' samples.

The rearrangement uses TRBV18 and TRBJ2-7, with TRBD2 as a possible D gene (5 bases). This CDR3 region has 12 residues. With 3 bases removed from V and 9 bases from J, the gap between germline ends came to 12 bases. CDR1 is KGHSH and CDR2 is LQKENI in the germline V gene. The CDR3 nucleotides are TGTGCCAGCTCACCCTCTCTAGGAGGGCAGTACTTC. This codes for CASSPSLGGQYF.

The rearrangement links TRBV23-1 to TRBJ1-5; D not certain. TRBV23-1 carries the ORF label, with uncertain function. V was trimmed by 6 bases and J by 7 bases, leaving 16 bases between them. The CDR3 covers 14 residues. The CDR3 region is CASRTRALLQPQHF. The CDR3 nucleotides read TGCGCCAGCAGGACTCGGGCGTTATTGCAGCCCCAGCATTTT.

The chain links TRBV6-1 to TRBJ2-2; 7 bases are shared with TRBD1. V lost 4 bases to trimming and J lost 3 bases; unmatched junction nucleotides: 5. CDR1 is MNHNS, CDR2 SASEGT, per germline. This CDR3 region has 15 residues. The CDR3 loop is CASSVRQGYTGELFF. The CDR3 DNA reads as TGTGCCAGCAGTGTCCGACAGGGATACACCGGGGAGCTGTTTTTT.

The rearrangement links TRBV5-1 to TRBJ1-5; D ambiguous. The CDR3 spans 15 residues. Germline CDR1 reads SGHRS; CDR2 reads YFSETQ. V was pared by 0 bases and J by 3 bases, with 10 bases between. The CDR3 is CASSLDTNDNQPQHF. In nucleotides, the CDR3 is TGCGCCAGCAGCTTGGATACAAACGACAATCAGCCCCAGCATTTT. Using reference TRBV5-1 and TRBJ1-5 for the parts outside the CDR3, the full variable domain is KAGVTQTPRYLIKTRGQQVTLSCSPISGHRSVSWYQQTPGQGLQFLFEYFSETQRNKGNFPGRFSGRQFSNSRSEMNVSTLELGDSALYLCASSLDTNDNQPQHFGDGTRLSIL.

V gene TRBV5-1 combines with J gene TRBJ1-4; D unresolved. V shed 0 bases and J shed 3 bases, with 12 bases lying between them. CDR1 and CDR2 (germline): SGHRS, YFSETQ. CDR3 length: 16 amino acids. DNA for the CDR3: TGCGCCAGCAGCTTGGGGGTCACAGCCTCTAATGAAAAACTGTTTTTT. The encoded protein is CASSLGVTASNEKLFF.

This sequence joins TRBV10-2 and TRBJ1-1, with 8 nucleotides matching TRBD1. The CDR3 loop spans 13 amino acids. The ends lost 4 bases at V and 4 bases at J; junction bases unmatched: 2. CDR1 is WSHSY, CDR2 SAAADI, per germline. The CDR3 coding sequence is TGCGCCAGCAGTGGACAGGGGACCACTGAAGCTTTCTTT. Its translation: CASSGQGTTEAFF.

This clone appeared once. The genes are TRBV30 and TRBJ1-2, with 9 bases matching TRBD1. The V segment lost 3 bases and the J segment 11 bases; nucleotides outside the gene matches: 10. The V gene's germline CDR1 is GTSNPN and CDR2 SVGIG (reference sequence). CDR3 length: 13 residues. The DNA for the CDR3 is TGTGCCTGGAGCTATCCGGGACAGGGATTTTACACCTTC. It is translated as CAWSYPGQGFYTF.

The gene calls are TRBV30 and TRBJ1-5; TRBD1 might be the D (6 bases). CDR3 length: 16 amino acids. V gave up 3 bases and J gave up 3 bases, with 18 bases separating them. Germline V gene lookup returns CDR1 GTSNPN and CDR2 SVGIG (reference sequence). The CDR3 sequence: CAWRAGVKGDNQPQHF. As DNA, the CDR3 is TGTGCCTGGAGGGCGGGGGTAAAGGGGGACAATCAGCCCCAGCATTTT. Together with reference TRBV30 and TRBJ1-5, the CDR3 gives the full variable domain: SQTIHQWPATLVQPVGSPLSLECTVEGTSNPNLYWYRQAAGRGLQLLFYSVGIGQISSEVPQNLSASRPQDRQFILSSKKLLLSDSGFYLCAWRAGVKGDNQPQHFGDGTRLSIL.

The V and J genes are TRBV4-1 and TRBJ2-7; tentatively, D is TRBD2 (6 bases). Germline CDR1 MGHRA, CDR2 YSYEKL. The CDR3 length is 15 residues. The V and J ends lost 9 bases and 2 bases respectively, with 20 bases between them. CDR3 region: CASAWEAGRPYEQYF. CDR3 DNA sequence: TGCGCCAGTGCGTGGGAGGCAGGGCGGCCCTACGAGCAGTACTTC.

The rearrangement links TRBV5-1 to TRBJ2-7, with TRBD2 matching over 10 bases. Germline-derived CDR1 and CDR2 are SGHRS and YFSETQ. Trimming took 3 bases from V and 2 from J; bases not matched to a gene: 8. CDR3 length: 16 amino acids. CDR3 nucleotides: TGCGCCAGCAGCTGGACTTTAGCGGGGGGTGCCTACGAGCAGTACTTC. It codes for CASSWTLAGGAYEQYF.

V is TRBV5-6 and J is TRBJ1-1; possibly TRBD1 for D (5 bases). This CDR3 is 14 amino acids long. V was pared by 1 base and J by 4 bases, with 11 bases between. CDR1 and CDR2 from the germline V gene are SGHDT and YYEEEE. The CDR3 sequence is CASSLSGGGTEAFF. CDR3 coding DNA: TGTGCCAGCAGCTTGAGCGGGGGAGGCACTGAAGCTTTCTTT.

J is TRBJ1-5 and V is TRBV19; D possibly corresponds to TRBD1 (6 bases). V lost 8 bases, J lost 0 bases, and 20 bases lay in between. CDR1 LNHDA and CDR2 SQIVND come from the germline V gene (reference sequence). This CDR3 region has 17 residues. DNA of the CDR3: TGTGCCAGTTCTTGGGGGGGCGCAGCTTATAGCAATCAGCCCCAGCATTTT. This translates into CASSWGGAAYSNQPQHF.

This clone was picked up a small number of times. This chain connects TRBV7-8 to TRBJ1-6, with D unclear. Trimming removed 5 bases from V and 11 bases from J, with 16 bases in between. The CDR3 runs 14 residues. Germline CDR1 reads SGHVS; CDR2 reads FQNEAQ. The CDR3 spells CASSTSQGVTPLHF. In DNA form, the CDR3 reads TGTGCCAGCAGCACATCCCAAGGCGTGACACCCCTCCACTTT.

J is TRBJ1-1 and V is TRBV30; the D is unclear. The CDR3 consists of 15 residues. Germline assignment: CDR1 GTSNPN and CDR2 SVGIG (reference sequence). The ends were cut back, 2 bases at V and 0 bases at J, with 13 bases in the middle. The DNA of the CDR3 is TGTGCCTGGAGTTCCTTCGGGAAGATGAACACTGAAGCTTTCTTT. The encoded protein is CAWSSFGKMNTEAFF.

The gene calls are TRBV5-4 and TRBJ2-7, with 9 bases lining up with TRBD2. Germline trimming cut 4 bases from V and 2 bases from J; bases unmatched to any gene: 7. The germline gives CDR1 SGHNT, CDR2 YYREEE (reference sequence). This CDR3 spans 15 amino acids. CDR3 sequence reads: CASSVKSSGTYEQYF. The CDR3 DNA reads TGTGCCAGCAGCGTCAAATCTAGCGGGACCTACGAGCAGTACTTC.

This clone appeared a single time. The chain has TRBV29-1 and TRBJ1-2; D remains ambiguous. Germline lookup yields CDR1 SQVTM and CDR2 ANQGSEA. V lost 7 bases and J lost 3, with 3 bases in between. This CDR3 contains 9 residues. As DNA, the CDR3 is TGCAGCGCTGACTATGGCTACACCTTC. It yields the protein CSADYGYTF.

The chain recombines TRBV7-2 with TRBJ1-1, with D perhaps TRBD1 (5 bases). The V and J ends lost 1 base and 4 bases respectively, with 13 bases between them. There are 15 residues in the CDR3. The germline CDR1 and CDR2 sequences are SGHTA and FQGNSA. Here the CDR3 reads CASSLGPLGPTEAFF. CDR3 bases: TGTGCCAGCAGCTTAGGGCCCTTGGGGCCCACTGAAGCTTTCTTT.

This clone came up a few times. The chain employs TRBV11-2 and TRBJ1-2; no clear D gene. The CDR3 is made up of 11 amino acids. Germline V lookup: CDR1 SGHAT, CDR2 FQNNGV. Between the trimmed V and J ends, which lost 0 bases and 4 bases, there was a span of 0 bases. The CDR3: CASSLDYGYTF. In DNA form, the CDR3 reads TGTGCCAGCAGCTTAGACTATGGCTACACCTTC.

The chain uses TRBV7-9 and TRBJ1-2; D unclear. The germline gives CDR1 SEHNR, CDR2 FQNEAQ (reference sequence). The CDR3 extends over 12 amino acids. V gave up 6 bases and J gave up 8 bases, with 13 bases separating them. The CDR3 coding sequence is TGTGCCAGCAGTTCACGAACAAGGGGCTACACCTTC. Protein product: CASSSRTRGYTF.

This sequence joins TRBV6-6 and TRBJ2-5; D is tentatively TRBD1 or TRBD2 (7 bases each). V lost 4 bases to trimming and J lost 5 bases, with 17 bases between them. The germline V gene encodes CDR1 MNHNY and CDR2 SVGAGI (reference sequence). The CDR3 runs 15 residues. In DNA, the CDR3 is TGTGCCAGCAGTTTCGGCAGGGGGGGTTGGGAGACCCAGTACTTC. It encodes CASSFGRGGWETQYF.

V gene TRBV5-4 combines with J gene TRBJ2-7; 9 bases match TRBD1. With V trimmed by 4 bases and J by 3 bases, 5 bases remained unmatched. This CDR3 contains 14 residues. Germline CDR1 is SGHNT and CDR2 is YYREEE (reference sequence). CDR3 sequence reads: CASSRTGGNYEQYF. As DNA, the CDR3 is TGTGCCAGCAGCCGTACAGGGGGCAACTACGAGCAGTACTTC. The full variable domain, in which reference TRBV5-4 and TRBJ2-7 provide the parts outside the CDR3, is ETGVTQSPTHLIKTRGQQVTLRCSSQSGHNTVSWYQQALGQGPQFIFQYYREEENGRGNFPPRFSGLQFPNYSSELNVNALELDDSALYLCASSRTGGNYEQYFGPGTRLTVT.

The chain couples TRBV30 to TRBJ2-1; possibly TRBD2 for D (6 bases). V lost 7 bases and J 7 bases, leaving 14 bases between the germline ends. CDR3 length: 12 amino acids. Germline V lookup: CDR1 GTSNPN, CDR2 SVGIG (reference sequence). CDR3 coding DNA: TGTGCCTCCACCGGGAGTTTGAATGAGCAGTTCTTC. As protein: CASTGSLNEQFF.

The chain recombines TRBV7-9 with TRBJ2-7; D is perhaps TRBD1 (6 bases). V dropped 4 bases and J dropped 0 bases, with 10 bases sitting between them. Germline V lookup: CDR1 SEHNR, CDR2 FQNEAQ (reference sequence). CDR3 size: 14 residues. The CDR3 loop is CASSWETGSYEQYF. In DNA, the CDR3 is TGTGCCAGCAGCTGGGAGACAGGCTCCTACGAGCAGTACTTC. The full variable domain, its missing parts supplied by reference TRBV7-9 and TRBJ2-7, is DTGVSQNPRHKITKRGQNVTFRCDPISEHNRLYWYRQTLGQGPEFLTYFQNEAQLEKSRLLSDRFSAERPKGSFSTLEIQRTEQGDSAMYLCASSWETGSYEQYFGPGTRLTVT.

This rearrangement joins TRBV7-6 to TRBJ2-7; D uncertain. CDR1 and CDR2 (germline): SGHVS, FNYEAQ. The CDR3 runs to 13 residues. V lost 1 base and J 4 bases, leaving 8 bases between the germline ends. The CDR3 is CASSLGNTYEQYF. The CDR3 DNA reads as TGTGCCAGCAGCTTAGGTAATACGTACGAGCAGTACTTC.

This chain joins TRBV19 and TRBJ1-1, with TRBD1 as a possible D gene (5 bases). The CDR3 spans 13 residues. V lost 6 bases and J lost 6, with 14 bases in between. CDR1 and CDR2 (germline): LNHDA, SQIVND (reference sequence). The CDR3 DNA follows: TGTGCCAGTAGGATCGCGGGGGGGGCTGAAGCTTTCTTT. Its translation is CASRIAGGAEAFF.

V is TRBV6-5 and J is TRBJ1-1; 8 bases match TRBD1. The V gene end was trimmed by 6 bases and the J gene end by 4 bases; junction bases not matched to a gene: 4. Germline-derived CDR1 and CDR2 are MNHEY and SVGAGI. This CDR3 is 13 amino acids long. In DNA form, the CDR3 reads TGTGCCAGCAGCTCGACAGGGGCCACTGAAGCTTTCTTT. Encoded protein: CASSSTGATEAFF.